Included here is one T cell receptor beta chain sequence, with context. What this receptor recognizes is not known. Per-nucleotide qualities are absent, and no much larger clonotype sits a single base away. The source of the sample is a study of blood T cell repertoires in COVID-19 (TCRdb year 2020). Background on the whole study: The collaborator samples originated in the United States, Italy and Spain and spanned the acute and convalescent phases of COVID-19. Where available, HLA class I and class II types were obtained from metadata supplied by the sample provider rather than from assay-based typing. The prospective study material was composed of cDNA or gDNA derived from T cells, B-cell-depleted T cells, or PBMCs. A freely available public database, intended as a resource for researchers studying the immune response to SARS-CoV-2, is where the repertoires were released. The samples were drawn from two sources: the first 160 participants of the ongoing ImmuneRACE study, and some 1,300 subjects contributed by 6 global collaborators. The dataset comprised deeply sampled blood TCRbeta repertoires from subjects exposed to, actively infected with, or recovered from COVID-19. A de-identified subject ID, COVID-19 status, age in years and sex were almost always included in the sample metadata.

The study at large found these results: The quantity of clinical and demographic metadata differed by source and by participant and was supplied without curation.

In the prospective study, participants were roughly 18 to 100 years old, resided in around 25 geographic areas of the United States, and were enrolled through a virtual design. In the prospective study, cohorts were assigned on the basis of participant-reported clinical history obtained from a screening survey and a study questionnaire. Recovered participants in ImmuneRACE Cohort 3 were defined by two consecutive negative NP/OP PCR tests, clearance by a healthcare professional, or resolution of symptoms. Each participant in the prospective study had whole blood, serum and a nasopharyngeal or oropharyngeal swab collected by mobile phlebotomists. Participants in the prospective study had the option to provide additional blood draws and questionnaires over an approximately two-month period. Blood samples from the prospective study were shipped frozen or at room temperature prior to DNA extraction.

TCRbeta CDR3 regions were amplified from genomic DNA using the immunoSEQ Assay, a bias-controlled multiplex PCR. As for the authors' bioinformatics: The number of nucleated cells in each sample was estimated from the amplification of reference gene primers within the assay. Sequence reads were collapsed and filtered to measure the absolute abundance of every unique TCRbeta CDR3 rearrangement. Productive Simpson clonality was computed per sample as the square root of Simpson's diversity index over productive rearrangements. TCRdb mirrors the immuneACCESS table, restricted to in-frame sequences. Some clones are absent from its copies; in checked studies, under half trace to an unresolved V gene, and the reason for the others is unknown. V and J calls and clone size follow that table, whereas D and trimming were derived from the DNA. The sample records hundreds of thousands of clones, around 91% of which are singletons. The leading ten clones occupy roughly 0.99% of the sample.

After removal of 5 bases from V and 4 bases from J, the junction retains 10 bases not matched to a gene. The CDR3, cysteine through phenylalanine, is 16 amino acids long. Only the CDR3 region is kept as DNA, spanning 48 bases read in frame from base 1. The germline V gene provides CDR1 SGHVS and CDR2 FQNEAQ. The sample comprised PBMCs or T cells enriched from blood (not recorded which). The sequence links TRBV7-8 to TRBJ2-2, with 7 central nucleotides matching TRBD2. The TCR originated in a man between 18 and 35 years old who had recovered from COVID-19. At the DNA level, the sequence is TGTGCCAGCAGCCCGGGTATTTGGGGGGGCACCGGGGAGCTGTTTTTT. Its translation is CASSPGIWGGTGELFF.